Reported below is one T cell receptor (beta chain). Its antigen is unidentified. Assay: immunoSEQ multiplex PCR; the TCRdb copy retains only in-frame clones and omits some. The data hold about 180,000 clones, with roughly 92% observed a single time. This specimen comes from a study of T cell responses to AZD1222 COVID-19 vaccine. Regarding the study as a whole: In a largely white British group with more females than males, clonal diversity was possibly underestimated. Two AZD1222 doses significantly raised spike-specific TCR breadth and depth over controls. Spike was spanned by vaccine-associated CD4 TCRs, which were dominant at 160-218 and 743-854. Repertoires were sampled only after the peak T cell response.

Per germline, CDR1 MNHEY and CDR2 SVGAGI. Trimming removed 10 bases from V and 3 bases from J; junction bases left unmatched: 7. This CDR3 has 15 amino acids. The starting material was peripheral blood, obtained 28 days after the second AZD1222 dose. This TCR was recovered from an adult who received the AZD1222 COVID-19 vaccine. The chain joins TRBV6-5 to TRBJ1-6; 9 bases are a match to TRBD1. CDR3 protein: CATRRTGDYNSPLHF. For the CDR3, the DNA is TGTGCCACCAGGAGGACAGGGGACTATAATTCACCCCTCCACTTT.